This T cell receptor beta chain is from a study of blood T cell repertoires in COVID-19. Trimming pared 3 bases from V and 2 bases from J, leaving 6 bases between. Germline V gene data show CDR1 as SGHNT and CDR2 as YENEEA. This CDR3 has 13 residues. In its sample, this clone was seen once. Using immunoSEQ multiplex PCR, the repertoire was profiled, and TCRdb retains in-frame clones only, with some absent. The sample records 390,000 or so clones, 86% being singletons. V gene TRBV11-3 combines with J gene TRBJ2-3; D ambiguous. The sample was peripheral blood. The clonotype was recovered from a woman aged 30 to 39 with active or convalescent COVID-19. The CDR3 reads CASSFTVTDTQYF. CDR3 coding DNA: TGTGCCAGCAGCTTTACAGTCACAGATACGCAGTATTTT.